This T cell receptor beta chain stems from a study of cytomegalovirus exposure and HLA in healthy donors (dated by TCRdb to the late 2010s). Regarding the research as a whole: An earlier analysis of 587 of the donors reported approximately 280 Gb of sequence data and 117 million unique TCR beta sequences obtained from about 180 million T cells. Because of strong linkage in the cohort, roughly five DR-DQ haplotypes were treated as single units for association and clustering. HLA typing covered class I and class II loci at four-digit resolution. Alongside the repertoire data, information on donor age, sex, ethnicity and CMV serostatus was compiled. In addition to the first cohort of 650 to 800 subjects, a separate validation cohort of some 120 different subjects was used. The number of donors typed differed by locus, with roughly 629-640 for A, B, C, DRB1 and DQB1, roughly 520 for DQA1, 606 for DPA1, and roughly 450 for DPB1. The study used immunosequencing to profile the T cell repertoires of around 600 subjects and linked those repertoires to cytomegalovirus serostatus. Of the 300 to 500 genotyped donors, roughly 76% were placed in the genetic ancestry cluster associated with self-reported Caucasian donors. The aim of the study was to test whether cataloging public T cell receptors could identify signatures of past pathogen exposure. An early release that covered several hundred HLA-typed donors contained approximately 300 gigabases of sequencing data and about 93 million unique TCR sequences. Across around 400 genotyped donors of the cohort, an average of about 240,000 unique TCR beta nucleotide sequences per donor were sequenced, and around 19% of those sequences were non-productive. To predict cytomegalovirus infection status, the study combined high-throughput TCR immunosequencing, statistical association of individual TCRs with disease status, and machine learning. A later analysis re-analyzed previously published TCR beta repertoires from roughly 690 donors and added high-resolution HLA genotyping to study TCR occurrence patterns. Every discovery cohort repertoire had been produced on one sequencing platform. Rather than drawing on any new phenotypic data, the later analysis identified candidate immune exposures from TCR beta sequences and the way those sequences occurred across donors. Genome-wide SNP genotypes for about three fifths of the roughly 670 donors were used in a later genetic analysis, which treated that subset as a discovery cohort. To decide whether each TCR beta V gene segment behaved as functional or pseudogenic, an earlier analysis of 587 of the donors relied on high-throughput TCR beta sequencing.

What the authors observed across the whole study: Some IMGT-functional V segments, including TRBV6-2 and TRBV6-3, could not be distinguished by the 87-base-pair reads and were therefore excluded. According to a later genetic analysis, donors in an Asian-associated ancestry cluster had fewer N-insertions in productive TCRs than the approximately 650-donor mean. In a later analysis, most CMV-associated TCR beta chains were found to appear HLA-restricted, with HLA associations seemingly driven largely by CMV exposure. Sequencing depth was assumed to be roughly uniform across donors in the presence/absence analyses, though that assumption may not hold. In a later analysis, the rate of TCR association differed among HLA loci, with DRB1 alleles having the most associated TCRs and HLA-C alleles having the fewest. An association between a missense DCLRE1C variant and V-gene and J-gene trimming of TCR beta chains was found in a later genetic analysis and replicated in an independent cohort. In vitro tests confirmed that a few of the cytomegalovirus-associated TCR beta chains recognize cytomegalovirus antigens. The classifier was reported to diagnose cytomegalovirus status with high specificity and sensitivity in both the original and validation cohorts. Across donors, most TCR sequences were observed very rarely, whereas some public TCRs were present in many individuals. A further reported finding was that TCR beta sequences accurately predicted the HLA-A and HLA-B alleles for most subjects in the first cohort. In an earlier analysis of about 600 of the donors, most TCR beta V segments appeared in productive rearrangements about 90% or about 30% of the time, broadly matching IMGT annotations. Because HLA typing was missing for some donors at each locus, association tests included only the typed subset. The only immune exposure information available for the cohort was CMV serostatus. The study listed around 160 TCR beta chains as associated with cytomegalovirus. Linkage disequilibrium might explain the correlated functional status among segregating V segments, but an unknown experimental factor could not be ruled out. A cluster of highly shared sequence variants was judged likely to be a technical artifact of the sequencing pipeline. This cohort had only TCR beta chains sequenced, and the lack of alpha or paired-chain data limited which features could be detected. Compared with equally common non-associated chains, HLA-associated TCR beta chains in a later analysis were more clonally expanded and had lower generation probabilities. It was suggested by the authors that the approach could potentially be generalized to other disease states and immunological phenotypes. Seventeen rarely observed V segments, including chromosome 9 orphons, were excluded from the earlier analysis of several hundred of the donors because counts were too low. At a false discovery rate of 0.05, a later analysis linked 15,000 to 20,000 TCR beta sequences to specific HLA alleles. In a later analysis, several top co-occurrence clusters were reported to appear linked to parvovirus B19, influenza, CMV and Epstein-Barr virus. Assigning TCR associations to individual alleles was difficult when HLA alleles, especially DR and DQ, strongly co-occurred.

The cohort comprised fewer than 700 healthy bone marrow donors. At the time of sampling, every cohort member was nominally healthy, though immune exposures that went unrecorded were likely present. The donor was CMV seronegative and belonged to the group of under 400 seronegative cohort members. A peripheral blood sample was collected from each donor, and TCR beta sequencing was performed on peripheral blood mononuclear cells. Genomic DNA extraction from the blood cell samples was performed with the Qiagen DNeasy Blood Extraction Kit. Concerning this clone itself: Which antigen it targets is not known. There are no base qualities to consult, and no much larger clone falls within one base.

The library was produced with the immunoSEQ multiplex PCR assay. A mixture of 60 forward primers for TCR Vbeta segments and 13 reverse primers for TCR Jbeta segments was used in the multiplex PCR. The CDR3 region of rearranged TCR beta genes was amplified from genomic DNA with a multiplex PCR assay. Amplified TCR beta libraries were sequenced as 87-base-pair reads on the Illumina HiSeq System. The study's own analysis went as follows. A later analysis counted approximately 74 million unique TCR beta chains across the 550 to 800 repertoires, and 9 million to 14 million of these chains were shared by at least two donors. Raw reads were error-corrected and collapsed into unique sequences by a nearest-neighbor algorithm in which closely related sequences were merged to remove PCR and sequencing errors. CDR3 sequences were aligned to IMGT reference sequences to assign V, D and J gene segments. For a sequence to be retained, at least a six-nucleotide match to both a V gene segment and a J gene segment was required. Rearrangements were classified as productive when the CDR3 lacked stop codons and remained in frame with V and J, and all other rearrangements were classified as non-productive. Following IMGT convention, CDR3 was defined as the stretch from the second conserved V-encoded cysteine to the conserved J-encoded phenylalanine. The earlier analysis of about 590 of the donors excluded sequences that lacked an unambiguous match to a single V gene segment. An earlier analysis of 500 to 700 of the donors classified V segments as functional when productive rearrangements were above 56.7% and as segregating when the standard deviation between donors was above 5%. A statistical classification framework was built for diagnosing cytomegalovirus status from the catalog of TCR beta chain sequences. V and J gene assignment, in a later analysis, came from comparing TCR nucleotide sequences with IMGT/GENE-DB human TR gene sequences. Using the TCRdist pipeline, a later analysis assigned CDR3 sequences along with most-parsimonious VDJ recombination scenarios. A later analysis defined each TCR beta chain by its CDR3 amino acid sequence plus V-gene family, and excluded reads lacking a unique V-gene family. In a later analysis, some 600 highly shared, low-generation-probability nucleotide sequences were removed to address suspected cross-contamination and a sequencing artifact. For each public chain, a later analysis derived a clonal expansion index from normalized ranks of inferred template counts within each repertoire. In a later analysis, generation probabilities were computed using a VDJ recombination model fitted to out-of-frame rearrangements, and the results were checked against IGoR. Hypergeometric tests were used in a later analysis to score TCR-TCR, TCR-HLA and TCR-CMV co-occurrence, with a repertoire-size bias correction applied to the TCR pairs. In a later analysis, false discovery rates were estimated by permuting HLA or CMV assignments 20 times. In a later analysis, co-occurring TCRs were grouped with DBSCAN, and TCRdist sequence similarity was added when clustering was performed within HLA-allele-positive subsets. Repertoires with fewer than 30,000 or more than 120,000 public chains, plus five repertoires with anomalous nucleotide sharing, were excluded from co-occurrence clustering. This immuneACCESS table, as held by TCRdb, lists in-frame sequences with V and J called but not all clones. Of the missing ones, under half trace to an unresolved V gene in checked studies; the others have no known cause. The D gene and trimming were derived from the DNA, and the V and J assignments and clone size from that table. This sample lists approximately 140,000 clones; roughly 73% were detected once. Jointly, the top ten make up about 1.6% of the sample.

CDR1 is given as SGDLS and CDR2 as YYNGEE, both from the germline V gene. V lost 3 bases and J lost 0 bases; the stretch between them is 13 bases long. From cysteine to phenylalanine, the CDR3 is 17 amino acids long. Of all the DNA, just the CDR3 is kept, 51 bases in frame from base 1. Sequenced input: PBMCs. The chain uses TRBV9 and TRBJ1-6, with the D gene too uncertain to name. The TCR was taken from a female donor in good health and CMV-seronegative. The encoded CDR3 is CASSDDVRSSYNSPLHF. In nucleotide form, the sequence is TGTGCCAGCAGCGACGACGTACGGAGCTCCTATAATTCACCCCTCCACTTT.